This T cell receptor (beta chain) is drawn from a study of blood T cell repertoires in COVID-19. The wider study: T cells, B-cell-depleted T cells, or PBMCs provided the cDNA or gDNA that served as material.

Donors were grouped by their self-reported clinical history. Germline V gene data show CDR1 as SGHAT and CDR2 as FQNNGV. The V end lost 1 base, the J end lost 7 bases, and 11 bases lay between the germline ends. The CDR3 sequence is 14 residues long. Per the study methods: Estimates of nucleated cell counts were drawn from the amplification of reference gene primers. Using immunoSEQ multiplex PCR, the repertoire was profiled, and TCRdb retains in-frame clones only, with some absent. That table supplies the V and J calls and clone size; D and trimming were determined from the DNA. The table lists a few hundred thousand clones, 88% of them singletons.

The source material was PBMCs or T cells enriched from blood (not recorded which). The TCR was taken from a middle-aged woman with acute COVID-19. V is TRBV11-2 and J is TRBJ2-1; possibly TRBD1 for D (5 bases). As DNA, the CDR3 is TGTGCCAGCAGCTTAGGACAGTTGGCGAATGAGCAGTTCTTC. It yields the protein CASSLGQLANEQFF.